Each of the 20 T cell receptor beta chains below was sequenced from the same sample in a study of OX40 agonist ivuxolimab in advanced cancers. TCRdb's copy holds only in-frame clones and misses some; the assay was immunoSEQ multiplex PCR. The table includes tens of thousands of clones, approximately 84% detected once. Sequenced material: CD4+ or CD8+ T cells sorted from blood, taken in a trial of the OX40 agonist ivuxolimab. The receptor set was obtained from an adult with an advanced solid tumor such as melanoma, head and neck, liver or kidney cancer.

The chain is built from TRBV19 and TRBJ2-1, with a tentative D call TRBD2 (5 bases). V lost 5 bases and J 5 bases, leaving 13 bases between the germline ends. CDR1 and CDR2 (germline): LNHDA, SQIVND (reference sequence). The CDR3 is 14 residues long. This CDR3 is CASSSEGTHNEQFF. Written as DNA, the CDR3 is TGTGCCAGTAGTTCAGAGGGTACACACAATGAGCAGTTCTTC.

This clone came up a few times. V is TRBV7-8 and J is TRBJ1-2; no clear D. CDR1 and CDR2 from the germline V gene are SGHVS and FQNEAQ. The length of the CDR3 is 16 residues. V dropped 4 bases and J dropped 2 bases, with 17 bases sitting between them. CDR3: CASSSGPGRHNYGYTF. The CDR3 DNA follows: TGTGCCAGCAGCTCAGGACCAGGAAGGCACAACTATGGCTACACCTTC.

The chain recombines TRBV7-2 with TRBJ2-1; weak D call: TRBD1 (5 bases). Germline assignment: CDR1 SGHTA and CDR2 FQGNSA. CDR3 length: 15 residues. V was cut by 2 bases and J by 3 bases, with 11 bases left in between. The CDR3 loop is CASSLRGARYNEQFF. The DNA of the CDR3 is TGTGCCAGCAGCTTAAGGGGTGCTCGCTACAATGAGCAGTTCTTC. The variable domain in full, with the rest retrieved from reference TRBV7-2 and TRBJ2-1, is GAGVSQSPSNKVTEKGKDVELRCDPISGHTALYWYRQSLGQGLEFLIYFQGNSAPDKSGLPSDRFSAERTGGSVSTLTIQRTQQEDSAVYLCASSLRGARYNEQFFGPGTRLTVL.

The V gene is TRBV20-1, the J gene TRBJ2-5; possibly TRBD2 for D (6 bases). The CDR3 is made up of 11 amino acids. Germline CDR1 reads DFQATT; CDR2 reads SNEGSKA (reference sequence). CDR3 residues: CSSGGAWTQYF. DNA of the CDR3: TGCTCTTCAGGCGGGGCCTGGACCCAGTACTTC.

The chain links TRBV9 to TRBJ1-4, with 9 nucleotides matching TRBD1. CDR3 length equals 16 residues. V dropped 4 bases and J dropped 11; count of bases not matched to a gene: 15. Per germline, CDR1 SGDLS and CDR2 YYNGEE. CDR3 coding DNA: TGTGCCAGCAGCTCGGGGGTGGACAGGGGAGTTAGGAAACTGTTTTTT. Its translation: CASSSGVDRGVRKLFF.

The chain joins TRBV5-1 to TRBJ2-1, with 8 bases matching TRBD1. The germline gives CDR1 SGHRS, CDR2 YFSETQ. The CDR3 is made up of 15 amino acids. Trimming took 5 bases from V and 7 from J; bases not matched to a gene: 11. In nucleotides, the CDR3 is TGCGCCAGCAGGATGACAGGGGCTTTGGGGAATGAGCAGTTCTTC. This sequence encodes CASRMTGALGNEQFF.

This sequence joins TRBV5-1 and TRBJ1-5, with a weak D call TRBD1 (5 bases). The germline V gene encodes CDR1 SGHRS and CDR2 YFSETQ. The ends were cut back, 2 bases at V and 6 bases at J, with 12 bases in the middle. The CDR3 totals 14 residues. The CDR3 region has the DNA TGCGCCAGCAGCTTCATTTGGGGCGTTCAGCCCCAGCATTTT. It codes for CASSFIWGVQPQHF.

There are a few counts of this clone. The chain combines TRBV19 with TRBJ2-3; TRBD2 matches at 9 bases. J was trimmed by 6 bases and V by 4 bases; bases with no gene match: 8. The CDR3 consists of 15 residues. Germline lookup yields CDR1 LNHDA and CDR2 SQIVND (reference sequence). The CDR3 nucleotides read TGTGCCAGTAGTACCGCGAGGAGCGGGGGGGATACGCAGTATTTT. Translation: CASSTARSGGDTQYF.

The chain has TRBV6-5 and TRBJ2-7; 8 bases fit TRBD1. The V segment lost 8 bases and the J segment 3 bases; nucleotides outside the gene matches: 6. This CDR3 comprises 13 residues. CDR1 and CDR2 from the germline V gene are MNHEY and SVGAGI. In nucleotides, the CDR3 is TGTGCCAGCCGGCGGACAGGGATCTACGAGCAGTACTTC. This codes for CASRRTGIYEQYF.

The CDR3 reads CASSSGTPNTGELFF. The CDR3 region has the DNA TGCGCCAGCAGCTCCGGGACACCGAACACCGGGGAGCTGTTTTTT. V and J are TRBV5-1 and TRBJ2-2; D is possibly TRBD1 (6 bases). V lost 3 bases, J lost 0 bases, and 9 bases lay in between. The germline V gene has CDR1 SGHRS and CDR2 YFSETQ. The CDR3 consists of 15 residues.

This chain uses TRBV5-4 with TRBJ1-1, with 8 bases matching TRBD1. Trimming removed 2 bases from V and 1 base from J; junction bases left unmatched: 4. The CDR3 is made up of 15 amino acids. Looked up from germline, CDR1 is SGHNT and CDR2 is YYREEE (reference sequence). The DNA of the CDR3 is TGTGCCAGCAGCTTCCCGGGACAGGCGAACACTGAAGCTTTCTTT. Protein product: CASSFPGQANTEAFF. Filled out from reference TRBV5-4 and TRBJ1-1, the complete variable domain reads ETGVTQSPTHLIKTRGQQVTLRCSSQSGHNTVSWYQQALGQGPQFIFQYYREEENGRGNFPPRFSGLQFPNYSSELNVNALELDDSALYLCASSFPGQANTEAFFGQGTRLTVV.

The gene calls are TRBV5-1 and TRBJ2-7; D is undetermined. Germline-derived CDR1 and CDR2 are SGHRS and YFSETQ. V was shortened by 0 bases and J by 0 bases, with 13 bases between the two germline ends. The CDR3 length is 16 residues. This CDR3 is CASSLGSGLSSYEQYF. In DNA form, the CDR3 reads TGCGCCAGCAGCTTGGGGTCGGGCCTCAGCTCCTACGAGCAGTACTTC. Full variable domain (missing parts from reference TRBV5-1 and TRBJ2-7): KAGVTQTPRYLIKTRGQQVTLSCSPISGHRSVSWYQQTPGQGLQFLFEYFSETQRNKGNFPGRFSGRQFSNSRSEMNVSTLELGDSALYLCASSLGSGLSSYEQYFGPGTRLTVT.

This clone occurred once. The V call is TRBV2, the J call TRBJ2-7; D may be TRBD1 (7 bases). Germline CDR1 is SNHLY and CDR2 is FYNNEI. The CDR3 covers 15 residues. Trimming pared 7 bases from V and 2 bases from J, leaving 18 bases between. Here the CDR3 DNA reads TGTGCCAGCAAACTTGGGGGGACAGCGACCTACGAGCAGTACTTC. Translation: CASKLGGTATYEQYF.

The chain links TRBV11-3 to TRBJ1-2; TRBD1 aligns across 9 bases. Unmatched junction bases numbered 4, after V lost 3 bases and J lost 5 bases. Per germline, CDR1 SGHNT and CDR2 YENEEA. The CDR3 spans 14 residues. The CDR3 region is CASSFPGQGYGYTF. CDR3 bases: TGTGCCAGCAGCTTCCCGGGACAGGGTTATGGCTACACCTTC.

A single count supports this clone. The genes are TRBV28 and TRBJ1-6; tentatively, D is TRBD1 (6 bases). This CDR3 is 14 amino acids long. The V and J ends lost 7 bases and 10 bases respectively, with 17 bases between them. Germline V gene data show CDR1 as MDHEN and CDR2 as SYDVKM. CDR3 sequence: CASKQQGSRSPLHF. CDR3 in DNA: TGTGCCAGCAAGCAACAGGGTTCCCGATCACCCCTCCACTTT.

This chain uses TRBV6-5 with TRBJ2-7; the match to TRBD2 covers 9 bases. Per germline, CDR1 MNHEY and CDR2 SVGAGI. CDR3 length: 15 amino acids. V gave up 6 bases and J gave up 4 bases; unmatched junction bases: 10. Written as DNA, the CDR3 is TGTGCCAGCAGGCTTGGTGCTAGCGGGATTTACGAGCAGTACTTC. Residues: CASRLGASGIYEQYF.

This sequence joins TRBV14 and TRBJ2-7; 8 bases are shared with TRBD1. V was pared by 3 bases and J by 7 bases, with 8 bases of the junction left unmatched. This CDR3 has 14 amino acids. Germline V gene lookup returns CDR1 SGHDN and CDR2 FVKESK. The CDR3 reads CASSHRAGGGEQYF. The CDR3 region has the DNA TGTGCCAGCAGCCATCGGGCAGGGGGCGGTGAGCAGTACTTC.

The chain employs TRBV27 and TRBJ2-7; D is ambiguous. Looked up from germline, CDR1 is MNHEY and CDR2 is SMNVEV (reference sequence). Trimming removed 1 base at V and 5 bases at J, with 15 bases between. The CDR3 length is 15 residues. This CDR3 reads CASSLWKNGVHEQYF. CDR3 coding DNA: TGTGCCAGCAGTTTATGGAAGAATGGGGTCCACGAGCAGTACTTC.

This CDR3 is CSVAPGTDTQYF. CDR3 nucleotide sequence: TGCAGCGTGGCTCCGGGCACAGATACGCAGTATTTT. This rearrangement joins TRBV29-1 to TRBJ2-3; D not resolved. This CDR3 contains 12 residues. The germline V and J ends were trimmed by 6 bases and 1 base, with 8 bases remaining between them. Germline V gives CDR1 SQVTM, CDR2 ANQGSEA.

This clone turned up a few times. The V call is TRBV9, the J call TRBJ2-5; maybe TRBD2 (6 bases). The germline gives CDR1 SGDLS, CDR2 YYNGEE. V gave up 0 bases and J gave up 5 bases, with 14 bases separating them. The CDR3 consists of 15 residues. CDR3 coding DNA: TGTGCCAGCAGCGTAGGCGGGGCCCGAGGGGAGACCCAGTACTTC. Encoded protein: CASSVGGARGETQYF.